This TCR beta chain was found in a study of blood T cell repertoires in COVID-19. In the original processing: Researchers report that nucleated cell counts were estimated from reference gene primer amplification. Using immunoSEQ multiplex PCR, the repertoire was profiled, and TCRdb retains in-frame clones only, with some absent. D and trimming were read from the DNA, whereas the V and J calls and clone size are those reported in that table. The sample includes around 72,000 clones, roughly 80% of them seen just once. The V gene's germline CDR1 is WSHSY and CDR2 SAAADI. V shed 8 bases and J 0 bases; nucleotides not matched to a gene: 9. The CDR3 is 15 residues long.

The chain carries TRBV10-2 and TRBJ2-7, with TRBD2 matching 8 bases. The origin of this receptor is a woman in her 70s with acute or convalescent COVID-19. The sequenced sample consisted of peripheral blood. CDR3 amino acids: CASAGSGTSSYEQYF. DNA for the CDR3: TGCGCCAGCGCCGGTAGCGGGACAAGCTCCTACGAGCAGTACTTC.